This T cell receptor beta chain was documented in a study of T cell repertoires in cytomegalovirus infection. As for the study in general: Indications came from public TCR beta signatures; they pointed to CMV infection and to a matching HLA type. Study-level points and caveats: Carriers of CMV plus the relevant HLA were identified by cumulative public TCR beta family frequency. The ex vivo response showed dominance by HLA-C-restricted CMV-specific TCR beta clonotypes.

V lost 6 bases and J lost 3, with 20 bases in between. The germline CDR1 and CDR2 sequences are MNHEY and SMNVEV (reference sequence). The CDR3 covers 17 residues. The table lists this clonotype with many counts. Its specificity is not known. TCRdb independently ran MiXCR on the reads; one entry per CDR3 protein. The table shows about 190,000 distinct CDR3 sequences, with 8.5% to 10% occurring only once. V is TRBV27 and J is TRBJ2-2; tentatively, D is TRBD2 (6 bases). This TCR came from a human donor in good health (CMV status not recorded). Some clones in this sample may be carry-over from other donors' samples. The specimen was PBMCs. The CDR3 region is CASSRSLTRRDTGELFF. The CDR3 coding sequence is TGTGCCAGCAGCCGATCATTGACTAGAAGAGACACCGGGGAGCTGTTTTTT.